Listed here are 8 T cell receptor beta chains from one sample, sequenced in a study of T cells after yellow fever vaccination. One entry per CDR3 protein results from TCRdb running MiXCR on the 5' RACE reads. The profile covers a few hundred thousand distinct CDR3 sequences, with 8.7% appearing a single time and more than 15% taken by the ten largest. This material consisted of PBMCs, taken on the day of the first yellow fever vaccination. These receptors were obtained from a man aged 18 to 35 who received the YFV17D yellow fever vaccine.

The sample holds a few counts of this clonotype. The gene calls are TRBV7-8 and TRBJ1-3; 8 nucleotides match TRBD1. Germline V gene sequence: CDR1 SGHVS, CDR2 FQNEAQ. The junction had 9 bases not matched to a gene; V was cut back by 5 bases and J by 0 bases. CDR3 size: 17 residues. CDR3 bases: TGTGCCAGCAGCCCACCGGGACAGGTACTCTCTGGAAACACCATATATTTT. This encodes CASSPPGQVLSGNTIYF.

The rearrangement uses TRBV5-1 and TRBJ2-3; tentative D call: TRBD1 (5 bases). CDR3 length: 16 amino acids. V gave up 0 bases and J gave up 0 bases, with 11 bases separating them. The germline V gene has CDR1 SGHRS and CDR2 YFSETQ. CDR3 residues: CASSLGSGSSTDTQYF. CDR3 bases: TGCGCCAGCAGCTTGGGTTCAGGGTCTAGCACAGATACGCAGTATTTT.

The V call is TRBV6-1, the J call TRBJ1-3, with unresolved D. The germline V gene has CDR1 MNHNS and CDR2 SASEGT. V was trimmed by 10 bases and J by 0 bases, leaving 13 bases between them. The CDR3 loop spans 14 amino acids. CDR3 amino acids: CATIKPASGNTIYF. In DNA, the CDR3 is TGTGCCACCATCAAACCAGCCTCTGGAAACACCATATATTTT.

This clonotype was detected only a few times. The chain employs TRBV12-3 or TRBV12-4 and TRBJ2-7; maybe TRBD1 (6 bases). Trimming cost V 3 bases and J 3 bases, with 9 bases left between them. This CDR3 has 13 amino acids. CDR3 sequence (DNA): TGTGCCAGCAGTTTTAAGGGGGTCTACGAGCAGTACTTC. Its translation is CASSFKGVYEQYF.

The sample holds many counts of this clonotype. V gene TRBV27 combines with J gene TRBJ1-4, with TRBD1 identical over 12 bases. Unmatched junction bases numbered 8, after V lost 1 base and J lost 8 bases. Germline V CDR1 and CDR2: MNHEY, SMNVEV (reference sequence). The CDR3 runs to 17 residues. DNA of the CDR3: TGTGCCAGCAGTTTATTCGGGACAGGGGGCGGAGGCGAAAAACTGTTTTTT. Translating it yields CASSLFGTGGGGEKLFF.

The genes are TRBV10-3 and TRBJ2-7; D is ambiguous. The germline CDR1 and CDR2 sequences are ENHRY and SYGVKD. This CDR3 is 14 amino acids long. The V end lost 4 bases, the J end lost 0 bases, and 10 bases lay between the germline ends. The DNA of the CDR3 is TGTGCCATCAGTGGTGGCGATAGCTCCTACGAGCAGTACTTC. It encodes CAISGGDSSYEQYF.

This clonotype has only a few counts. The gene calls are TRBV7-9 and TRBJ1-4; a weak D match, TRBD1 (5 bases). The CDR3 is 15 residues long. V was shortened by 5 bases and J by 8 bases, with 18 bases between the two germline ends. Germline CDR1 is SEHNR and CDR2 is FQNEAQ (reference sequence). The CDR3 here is CASSADSGFWEKLFF. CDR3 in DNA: TGTGCCAGCAGCGCCGACAGCGGGTTTTGGGAAAAACTGTTTTTT.

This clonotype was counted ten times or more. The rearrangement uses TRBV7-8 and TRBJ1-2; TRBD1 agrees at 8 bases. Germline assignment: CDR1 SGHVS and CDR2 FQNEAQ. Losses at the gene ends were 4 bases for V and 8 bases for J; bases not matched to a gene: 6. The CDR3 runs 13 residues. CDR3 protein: CASSSRTGKGYTF. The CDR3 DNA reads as TGTGCCAGCAGCTCGAGGACAGGGAAGGGCTACACCTTC. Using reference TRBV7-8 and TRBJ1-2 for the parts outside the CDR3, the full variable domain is GAGVSQSPRYKVAKRGQDVALRCDPISGHVSLFWYQQALGQGPEFLTYFQNEAQLDKSGLPSDRFFAERPEGSVSTLKIQRTQQEDSAVYLCASSSRTGKGYTFGSGTRLTVV.